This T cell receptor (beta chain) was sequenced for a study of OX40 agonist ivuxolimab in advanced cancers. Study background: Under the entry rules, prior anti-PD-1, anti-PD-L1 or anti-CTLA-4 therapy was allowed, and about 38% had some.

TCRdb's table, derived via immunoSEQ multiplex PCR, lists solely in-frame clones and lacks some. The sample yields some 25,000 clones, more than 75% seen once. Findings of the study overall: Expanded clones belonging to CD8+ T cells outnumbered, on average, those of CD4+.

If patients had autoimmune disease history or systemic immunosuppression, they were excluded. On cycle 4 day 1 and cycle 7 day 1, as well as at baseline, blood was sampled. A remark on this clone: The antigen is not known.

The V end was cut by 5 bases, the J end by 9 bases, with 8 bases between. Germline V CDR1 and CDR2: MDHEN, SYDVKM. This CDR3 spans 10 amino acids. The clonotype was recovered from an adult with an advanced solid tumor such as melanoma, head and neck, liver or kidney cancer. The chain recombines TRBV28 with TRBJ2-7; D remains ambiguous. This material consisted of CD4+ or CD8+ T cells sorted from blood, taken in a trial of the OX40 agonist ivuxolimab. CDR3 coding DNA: TGTGCCAGCAGTAAAATAGGGCAGTACTTC. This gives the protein CASSKIGQYF.